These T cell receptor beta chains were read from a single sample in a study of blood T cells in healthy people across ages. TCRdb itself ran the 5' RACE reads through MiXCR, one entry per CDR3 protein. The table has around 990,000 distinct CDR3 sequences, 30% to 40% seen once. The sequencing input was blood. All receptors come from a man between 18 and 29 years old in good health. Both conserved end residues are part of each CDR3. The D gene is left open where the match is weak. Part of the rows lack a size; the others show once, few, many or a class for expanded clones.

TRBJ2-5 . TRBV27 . CASSPQATRVETQYF TGTGCCAGCAGTCCCCAAGCTACTAGGGTGGAGACCCAGTACTTC
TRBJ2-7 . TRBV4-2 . CASSPRASGTYEQYF TGTGCCAGCAGCCCTAGGGCCAGTGGTACCTACGAGCAGTACTTC
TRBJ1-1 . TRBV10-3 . CAINEGMNTEAFF TGTGCCATCAATGAGGGAATGAACACTGAAGCTTTCTTT
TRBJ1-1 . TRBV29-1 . CSVEDGGRDTEAFF TGCAGCGTTGAAGATGGCGGCAGGGACACTGAAGCTTTCTTT
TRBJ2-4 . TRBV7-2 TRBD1 CASSPEGAGNIQYF TGTGCCAGCAGCCCCGAGGGGGCCGGAAACATTCAGTACTTC
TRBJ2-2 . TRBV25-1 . CASSEFLGGTGELFF TGTGCCAGCAGTGAATTCCTAGGGGGGACCGGGGAGCTGTTTTTT
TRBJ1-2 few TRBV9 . CASHSRERADYGYTF TGTGCCAGCCACAGTAGAGAAAGGGCAGACTATGGCTACACCTTC
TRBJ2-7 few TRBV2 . CASSEGEGEQYF TGTGCCAGCAGTGAAGGCGAGGGGGAGCAGTACTTC
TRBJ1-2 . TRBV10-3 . CAIRDGLSNYDYTF TGTGCCATCAGAGACGGACTATCTAACTATGACTACACCTTC
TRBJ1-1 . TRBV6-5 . CASSYVTDTLNTEAFF TGTGCCAGCAGTTATGTTACGGATACCCTGAACACTGAAGCTTTCTTT
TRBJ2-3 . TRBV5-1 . CASSLDQIRDTQYF TGCGCCAGCAGCTTAGACCAGATAAGAGATACGCAGTATTTT
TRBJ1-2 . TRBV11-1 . CASSLAPDSGYTF TGTGCCAGCAGCTTAGCGCCCGACAGCGGCTACACCTTC
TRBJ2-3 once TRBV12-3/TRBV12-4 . CASSFMLVGGGNTQYF TGTGCCAGCAGTTTCATGCTAGTGGGGGGCGGGAATACGCAGTATTTT
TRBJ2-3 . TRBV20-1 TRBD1 CSALTGAGTDTQYF TGCAGTGCCTTGACAGGGGCTGGCACAGATACGCAGTATTTT
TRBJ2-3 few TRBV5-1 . CASSLASADTDTQYF TGCGCCAGCAGCTTGGCTTCGGCAGACACAGATACGCAGTATTTT
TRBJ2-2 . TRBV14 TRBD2 CASSQVGGVTGELFF TGTGCCAGCAGCCAAGTTGGGGGGGTCACCGGGGAGCTGTTTTTT
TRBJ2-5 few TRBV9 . CASSSLGTQETQYF TGTGCCAGCAGCTCCCTAGGTACGCAAGAGACCCAGTACTTC
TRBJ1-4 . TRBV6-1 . CASSGPSGDTSANEKLFF TGTGCCAGCAGTGGGCCCTCCGGGGACACTTCAGCTAATGAAAAACTGTTTTTT
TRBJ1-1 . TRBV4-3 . CASSSSQQTNTEAFF TGCGCCAGCAGCTCATCACAGCAGACGAACACTGAAGCTTTCTTT
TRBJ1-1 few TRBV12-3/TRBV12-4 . CASNLLGGTEAFF TGTGCCAGCAACCTCCTAGGGGGCACTGAAGCTTTCTTT
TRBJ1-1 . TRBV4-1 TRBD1 CASSLKPGQSTEAFF TGCGCCAGCAGCCTAAAACCGGGACAGAGCACTGAAGCTTTCTTT
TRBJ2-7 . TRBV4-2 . CASGQEYSAYEQYF TGTGCCAGCGGCCAAGAGTACAGCGCCTACGAGCAGTACTTC
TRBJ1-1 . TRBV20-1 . CSASVRGLGNTEAFF TGCAGTGCTAGTGTTCGTGGCCTAGGGAACACTGAAGCTTTCTTT
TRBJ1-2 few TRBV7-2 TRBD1 CASSGGGTGSNGYTF TGTGCCAGCAGCGGAGGCGGGACAGGGTCTAATGGCTACACCTTC